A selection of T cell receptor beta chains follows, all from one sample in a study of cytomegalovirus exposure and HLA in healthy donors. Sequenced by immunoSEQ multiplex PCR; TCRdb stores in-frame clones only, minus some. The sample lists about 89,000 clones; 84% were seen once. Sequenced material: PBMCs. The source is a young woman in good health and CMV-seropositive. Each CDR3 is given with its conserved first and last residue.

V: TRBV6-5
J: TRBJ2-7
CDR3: CASRRTSDYEQYF

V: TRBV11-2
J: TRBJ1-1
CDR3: CASSLVGAGGLDTEAFF

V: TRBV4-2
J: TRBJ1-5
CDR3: CASSRQGGQPQHF

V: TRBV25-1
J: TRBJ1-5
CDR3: CASSEDRSYSNQPQHF

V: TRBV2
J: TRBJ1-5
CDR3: CASSESSGGAYSNQPQHF

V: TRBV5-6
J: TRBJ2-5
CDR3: CASSLTPLAAREETQYF

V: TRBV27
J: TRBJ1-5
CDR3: CASSLYRNQPQHF

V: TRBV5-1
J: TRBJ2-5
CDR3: CASSPGQGRETQYF

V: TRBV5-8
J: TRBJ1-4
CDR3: CASSLQGETNEKLFF

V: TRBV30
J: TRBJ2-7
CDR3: CAWSRGGPESRYF

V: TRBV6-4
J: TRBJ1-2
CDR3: CASSDAQYSGYTF